Listed here are 20 T cell receptor beta chains from one sample, sequenced in a study of blood T cell repertoires in COVID-19. The protocol was immunoSEQ multiplex PCR, while the TCRdb copy is restricted to in-frame clones and leaves out a portion. Here the sample spans about 74,000 clones, around 82% being singletons. The sample taken for sequencing was peripheral blood. These receptor sequences come from a human donor in a cohort sampled during active COVID-19.

The J gene is TRBJ1-6, the V gene TRBV9; D possibly corresponds to TRBD1 (5 bases). V lost 3 bases, J lost 9 bases, and 16 bases lay in between. From germline, CDR1 is SGDLS and CDR2 YYNGEE. CDR3 length equals 15 residues. The DNA of the CDR3 is TGTGCCAGCAGCGATATTCAGGGCTGGGGTTCACCCCTCCACTTT. Its translation: CASSDIQGWGSPLHF. Filled out from reference TRBV9 and TRBJ1-6, the complete variable domain reads DSGVTQTPKHLITATGQRVTLRCSPRSGDLSVYWYQQSLDQGLQFLIQYYNGEERAKGNILERFSAQQFPDLHSELNLSSLELGDSALYFCASSDIQGWGSPLHFGNGTRLTVT.

The gene calls are TRBV6-2 or TRBV6-3 and TRBJ1-2, with 9 bases lining up with TRBD1. The CDR3 is 16 amino acids. The V segment lost 0 bases and the J segment 4 bases; nucleotides outside the gene matches: 6. Germline V lookup: CDR1 MNHEY, CDR2 SVGEGT. CDR3 amino acids: CASSYSRTGGGYGYTF. DNA for the CDR3: TGTGCCAGCAGTTACTCGAGAACAGGGGGCGGCTATGGCTACACCTTC.

The gene calls are TRBV7-8 and TRBJ2-7, with D possibly being TRBD1 (5 bases). Germline CDR1 and CDR2: SGHVS and FQNEAQ. Deletions cut 0 bases from V and 4 bases from J, with 25 bases between. The length of the CDR3 is 19 residues. The CDR3 spells CASSLALSLGESLFYEQYF. CDR3 nucleotide sequence: TGTGCCAGCAGCTTAGCGCTGTCGTTAGGGGAATCCCTTTTTTACGAGCAGTACTTC.

The chain employs TRBV7-3 and TRBJ1-2, with 10 bases lining up with TRBD1. The germline gives CDR1 SGHTA, CDR2 FQGTGA. The CDR3 covers 17 residues. With V trimmed by 4 bases and J by 2 bases, 10 bases remained unmatched. This CDR3 reads CASSSDVGTGENYGYTF. CDR3 bases: TGTGCCAGCAGCTCCGACGTAGGGACAGGGGAGAACTATGGCTACACCTTC.

The CDR3 here is CASRPTSGYTGELFF. The CDR3 DNA reads TGCGCCAGCAGACCGACTAGCGGTTACACCGGGGAGCTGTTTTTT. The chain recombines TRBV4-1 with TRBJ2-2; 9 bases agree with TRBD2. Germline CDR1 and CDR2: MGHRA and YSYEKL. The CDR3 length is 15 residues. The ends lost 6 bases at V and 3 bases at J; junction bases unmatched: 5.

J is TRBJ2-7 and V is TRBV7-4, with D possibly TRBD2 on 5 matching bases. Germline V gene lookup returns CDR1 SGHVT and CDR2 SQSDAQ. V gave up 8 bases and J gave up 8 bases, with 13 bases separating them. The CDR3 totals 11 residues. The CDR3 DNA sequence: TGTGCCAGCGCTCGGGAAGGACAGCAGTACTTC. Amino acid sequence: CASAREGQQYF.

V usage is TRBV11-2 and J usage is TRBJ1-2, with 8 bases fitting TRBD1. Germline CDR1 and CDR2: SGHAT and FQNNGV. The ends lost 7 bases at V and 6 bases at J; junction bases unmatched: 7. The CDR3 has 13 amino acids. The CDR3 DNA follows: TGTGCCAGCAAGGCGGCAGGGGGCAATGGCTACACCTTC. This translates into CASKAAGGNGYTF. Full variable domain (outside the CDR3, taken from reference TRBV11-2 and TRBJ1-2): EAGVAQSPRYKIIEKRQSVAFWCNPISGHATLYWYQQILGQGPKLLIQFQNNGVVDDSQLPKDRFSAERLKGVDSTLKIQPAKLEDSAVYLCASKAAGGNGYTFGSGTRLTVV.

The CDR3 DNA sequence: TGTGCCAGCACAATCACTGGGGGGTACGAGCAGTACTTC. Translation gives CASTITGGYEQYF. This chain joins TRBV27 and TRBJ2-7, with a tentative D call TRBD2 (6 bases). Germline assignment: CDR1 MNHEY and CDR2 SMNVEV (reference sequence). This CDR3 comprises 13 residues. V lost 7 bases and J lost 4, with 14 bases in between.

This clone appeared a few times. J is TRBJ1-2 and V is TRBV7-2; D is possibly TRBD1 (6 bases). CDR3 length: 15 amino acids. Germline V gene sequence: CDR1 SGHTA, CDR2 FQGNSA. V was clipped by 3 bases and J by 5 bases, with 16 bases between them. This CDR3 is CASSFSGTTGYGYTF. In DNA form, the CDR3 reads TGTGCCAGCAGCTTCTCCGGGACAACGGGGTATGGCTACACCTTC.

This sequence joins TRBV6-5 and TRBJ1-5; D call uncertain. Trimming took 6 bases from V and 0 from J, leaving 9 bases between them. Looked up from germline, CDR1 is MNHEY and CDR2 is SVGAGI. The CDR3 runs 14 residues. The CDR3 DNA reads as TGTGCCAGCAGAACAGCCGCTAGCAATCAGCCCCAGCATTTT. It yields the protein CASRTAASNQPQHF.

This clone has only one observation. This sequence joins TRBV5-1 and TRBJ1-1, with D uncertain. The CDR3 loop spans 13 amino acids. Germline-derived CDR1 and CDR2 are SGHRS and YFSETQ. V lost 7 bases and J 1 base, leaving 11 bases between the germline ends. This chain's CDR3 is CASGHLRNTEAFF. As DNA, the CDR3 is TGCGCCAGCGGGCACCTGAGGAACACTGAAGCTTTCTTT.

This sequence joins TRBV18 and TRBJ1-4, with D maybe TRBD1 (6 bases). Germline V gene data show CDR1 as KGHSH and CDR2 as LQKENI. The V gene lost 5 bases and the J gene lost 4 bases, with 11 bases spanning the gap. The CDR3 length is 14 residues. Here the CDR3 reads CASSTGTYNEKLFF. The CDR3 nucleotides read TGTGCCAGCTCAACCGGGACATATAATGAAAAACTGTTTTTT.

This clone was counted many times. The chain employs TRBV5-4 and TRBJ2-1; TRBD1 matches 8 bases. Germline V lookup: CDR1 SGHNT, CDR2 YYREEE (reference sequence). Trimming cost V 3 bases and J 8 bases; bases outside gene matches: 7. The CDR3 consists of 14 residues. CDR3 DNA sequence: TGTGCCAGCAGCTCCCGGGACAGGAGCGATGAGCAGTTCTTC. As protein: CASSSRDRSDEQFF.

V usage is TRBV24-1 and J usage is TRBJ2-1; perhaps TRBD1 as D (6 bases). This CDR3 comprises 12 residues. The germline V and J ends were trimmed by 9 bases and 5 bases, with 10 bases remaining between them. Germline CDR1 and CDR2: KGHDR and SFDVKD. Here the CDR3 reads CATEGDHNEQFF. CDR3 nucleotide sequence: TGTGCCACCGAGGGGGACCACAATGAGCAGTTCTTC.

J is TRBJ2-3 and V is TRBV9; TRBD2 aligns across 7 bases. The V gene's germline CDR1 is SGDLS and CDR2 YYNGEE. The CDR3 length is 16 residues. With V trimmed by 3 bases and J by 5 bases, 12 bases remained unmatched. DNA for the CDR3: TGTGCCAGCAGCGCAAGCGGGGCCTGGCGGGGAGATACGCAGTATTTT. It is translated as CASSASGAWRGDTQYF.

There are a few counts of this clone. V gene TRBV7-8 combines with J gene TRBJ2-7; D gene unclear. V was cut by 1 base and J by 0 bases, with 10 bases left in between. This CDR3 comprises 15 residues. Germline lookup yields CDR1 SGHVS and CDR2 FQNEAQ. CDR3 sequence: CASSLGHSGSYEQYF. The CDR3 nucleotides read TGTGCCAGCAGCTTAGGCCATAGTGGCTCCTACGAGCAGTACTTC.

V gene TRBV5-1 combines with J gene TRBJ2-7, with 9 nucleotides matching TRBD2. Trimming took 1 base from V and 2 from J; bases not matched to a gene: 4. Germline CDR1 reads SGHRS; CDR2 reads YFSETQ. This CDR3 contains 15 residues. CDR3 loop: CASSLLASGTYEQYF. The CDR3 DNA reads as TGCGCCAGCAGCTTGTTAGCTAGCGGGACCTACGAGCAGTACTTC.

In DNA, the CDR3 is TGTGCCAGCAGCCATGGAGGGAGTGGCTACACCTTC. Protein product: CASSHGGSGYTF. V and J are TRBV14 and TRBJ1-2; no firm D call. The CDR3 sequence is 12 residues long. V was clipped by 3 bases and J by 7 bases, with 9 bases between them. Germline V gives CDR1 SGHDN, CDR2 FVKESK.

The chain joins TRBV18 to TRBJ2-7; D perhaps matches TRBD2 (5 bases). V was pared by 3 bases and J by 3 bases, with 15 bases between. Germline V CDR1 and CDR2: KGHSH, LQKENI. This CDR3 has 15 residues. CDR3 DNA: TGTGCCAGCTCACCGTCGGCAACGGGAAACTACGAGCAGTACTTC. It yields the protein CASSPSATGNYEQYF. The whole variable domain, remainder taken from reference TRBV18 and TRBJ2-7, is NAGVMQNPRHLVRRRGQEARLRCSPMKGHSHVYWYRQLPEEGLKFMVYLQKENIIDESGMPKERFSAEFPKEGPSILRIQQVVRGDSAAYFCASSPSATGNYEQYFGPGTRLTVT.

Here the CDR3 DNA reads TGTGCCAGCAGCAACCGGGACAGGGGGCCCCATCGCTCGTACGAGCAGTACTTC. As protein: CASSNRDRGPHRSYEQYF. This chain uses TRBV21-1 with TRBJ2-7; TRBD1, the table's D call, lacks a check against the DNA. TRBV21-1 represents a pseudogene. This CDR3 has 18 amino acids.